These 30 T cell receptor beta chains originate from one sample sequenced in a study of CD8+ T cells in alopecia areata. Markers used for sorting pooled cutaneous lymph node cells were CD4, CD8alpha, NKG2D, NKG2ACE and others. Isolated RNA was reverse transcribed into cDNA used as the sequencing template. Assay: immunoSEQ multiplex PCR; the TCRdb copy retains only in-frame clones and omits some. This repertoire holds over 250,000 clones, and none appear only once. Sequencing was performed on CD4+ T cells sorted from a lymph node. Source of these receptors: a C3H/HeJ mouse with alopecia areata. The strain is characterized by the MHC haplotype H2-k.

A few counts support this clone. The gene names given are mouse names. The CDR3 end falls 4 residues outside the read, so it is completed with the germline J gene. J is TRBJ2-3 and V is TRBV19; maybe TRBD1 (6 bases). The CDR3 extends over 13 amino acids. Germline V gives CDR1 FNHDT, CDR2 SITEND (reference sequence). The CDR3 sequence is CASSPRDKETLYF. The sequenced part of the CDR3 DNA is TGTGCCAGCAGTCCCCGGGACAAAGAA. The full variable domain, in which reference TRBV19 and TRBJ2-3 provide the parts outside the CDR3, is GGIITQTPKFLIGQEGQKLTLKCQQNFNHDTMYWYRQDSGKGLRLIYYSITENDLQKGDLSEGYDASREKKSSFSLTVTSAQKNEMAVFLCASSPRDKETLYFGSGTRLTVL.

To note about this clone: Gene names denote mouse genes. The sequenced CDR3 bases are TGTGCTAGCAGTAGAGATCAGATA. Translation gives CASSRDQI. The CDR3 as a whole reads CASSRDQIEVFF. The chain couples TRBV17 to TRBJ1-1, with unresolved D. Read data end 4 residues before the CDR3 end; the end is taken from the germline J gene. The CDR3 spans 12 residues. The germline CDR1 and CDR2 sequences are MNHDT and YYDKIL.

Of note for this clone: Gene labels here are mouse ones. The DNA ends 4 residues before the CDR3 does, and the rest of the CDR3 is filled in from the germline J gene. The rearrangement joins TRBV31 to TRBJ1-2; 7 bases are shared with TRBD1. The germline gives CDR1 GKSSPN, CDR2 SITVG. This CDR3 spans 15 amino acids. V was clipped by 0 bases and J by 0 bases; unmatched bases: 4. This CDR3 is CAWSLSRGANSDYTF. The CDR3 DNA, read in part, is TGTGCCTGGAGTCTATCCAGGGGGGCAAACTCC.

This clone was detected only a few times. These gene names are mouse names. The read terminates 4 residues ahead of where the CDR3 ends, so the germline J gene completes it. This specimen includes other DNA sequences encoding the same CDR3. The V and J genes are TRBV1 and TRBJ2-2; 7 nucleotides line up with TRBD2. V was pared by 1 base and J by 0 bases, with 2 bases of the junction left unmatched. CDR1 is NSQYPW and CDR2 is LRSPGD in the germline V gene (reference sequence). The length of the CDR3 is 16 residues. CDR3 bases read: TGCACCTGCAGTGCAGGACTGGGCTCAAACACCGGG. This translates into CTCSAGLGSNTG. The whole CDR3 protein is CTCSAGLGSNTGQLYF.

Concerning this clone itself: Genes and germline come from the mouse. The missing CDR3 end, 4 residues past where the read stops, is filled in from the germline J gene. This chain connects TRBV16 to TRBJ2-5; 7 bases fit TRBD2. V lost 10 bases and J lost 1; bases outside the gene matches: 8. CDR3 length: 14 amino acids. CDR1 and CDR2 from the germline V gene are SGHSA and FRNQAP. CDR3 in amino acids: CAIPPTGDQDTQYF. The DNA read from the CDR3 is TGTGCAATCCCCCCCACTGGGGACCAAGAC.

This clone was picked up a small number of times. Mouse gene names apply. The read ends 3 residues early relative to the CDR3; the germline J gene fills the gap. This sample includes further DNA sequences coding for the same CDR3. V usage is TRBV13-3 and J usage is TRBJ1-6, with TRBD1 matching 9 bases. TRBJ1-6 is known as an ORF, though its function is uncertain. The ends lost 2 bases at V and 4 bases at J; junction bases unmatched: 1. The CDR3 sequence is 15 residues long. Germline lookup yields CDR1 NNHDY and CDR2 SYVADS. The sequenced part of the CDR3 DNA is TGTGCCAGCAGTGAACAGGGGGCTTATAATTCGCCC. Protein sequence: CASSEQGAYNSP. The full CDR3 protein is CASSEQGAYNSPLYF.

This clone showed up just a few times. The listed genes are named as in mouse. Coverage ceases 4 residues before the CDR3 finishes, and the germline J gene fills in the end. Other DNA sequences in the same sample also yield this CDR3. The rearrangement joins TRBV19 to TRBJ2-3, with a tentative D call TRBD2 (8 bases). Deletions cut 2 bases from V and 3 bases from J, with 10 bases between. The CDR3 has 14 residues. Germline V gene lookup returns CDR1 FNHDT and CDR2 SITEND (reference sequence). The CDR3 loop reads CASSIRGGAETLYF. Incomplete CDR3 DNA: TGTGCCAGCAGTATCAGGGGGGGCGCAGAA. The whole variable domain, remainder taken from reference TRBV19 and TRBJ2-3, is GGIITQTPKFLIGQEGQKLTLKCQQNFNHDTMYWYRQDSGKGLRLIYYSITENDLQKGDLSEGYDASREKKSSFSLTVTSAQKNEMAVFLCASSIRGGAETLYFGSGTRLTVL.

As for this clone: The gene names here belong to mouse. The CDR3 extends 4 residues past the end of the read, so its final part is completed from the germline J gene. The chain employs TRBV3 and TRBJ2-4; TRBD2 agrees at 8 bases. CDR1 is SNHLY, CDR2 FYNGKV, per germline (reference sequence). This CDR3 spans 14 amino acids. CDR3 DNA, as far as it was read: TGTGCCAGCAGCTTCTCTGGGGGGAGAAAC. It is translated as CASSFSGGRN. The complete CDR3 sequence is CASSFSGGRNTLYF.

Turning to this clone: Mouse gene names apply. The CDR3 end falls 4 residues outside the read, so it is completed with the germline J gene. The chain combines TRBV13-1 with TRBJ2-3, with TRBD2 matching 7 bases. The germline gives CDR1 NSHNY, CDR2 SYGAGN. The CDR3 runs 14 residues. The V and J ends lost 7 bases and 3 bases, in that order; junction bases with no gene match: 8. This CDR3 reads CASRPLGEAETLYF. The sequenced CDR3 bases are TGTGCCAGCCGTCCGCTGGGGGAAGCAGAA.

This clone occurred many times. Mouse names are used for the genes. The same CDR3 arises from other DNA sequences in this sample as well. Partial CDR3 DNA: TGTGCTAGCAGTCCCACTGGGGGTAGTGCAGAA. As protein: CASSPTGGSAE. In full, the CDR3 reads CASSPTGGSAETLYF. J is TRBJ2-3 and V is TRBV17; TRBD2 matches at 8 bases. The CDR3 end falls 4 residues outside the read, so it is completed with the germline J gene. The CDR3 extends over 15 amino acids. The germline CDR1 and CDR2 sequences are MNHDT and YYDKIL. The junction had 4 bases not matched to a gene; V was cut back by 5 bases and J by 0 bases.

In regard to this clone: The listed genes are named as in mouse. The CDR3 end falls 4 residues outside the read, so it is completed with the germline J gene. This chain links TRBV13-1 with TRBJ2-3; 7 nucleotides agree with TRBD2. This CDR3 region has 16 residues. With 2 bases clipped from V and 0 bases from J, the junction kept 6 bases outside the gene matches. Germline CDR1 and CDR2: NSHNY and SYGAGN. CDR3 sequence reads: CASSERGWGSAETLYF. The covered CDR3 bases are TGTGCCAGCAGTGAGAGGGGCTGGGGGAGTGCAGAA.

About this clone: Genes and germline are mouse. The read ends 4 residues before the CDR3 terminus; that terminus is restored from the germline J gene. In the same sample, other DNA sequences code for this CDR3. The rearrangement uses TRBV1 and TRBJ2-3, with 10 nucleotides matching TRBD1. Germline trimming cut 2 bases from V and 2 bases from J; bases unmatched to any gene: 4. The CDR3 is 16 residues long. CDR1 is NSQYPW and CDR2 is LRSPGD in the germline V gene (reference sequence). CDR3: CTCSATGTGVAETLYF. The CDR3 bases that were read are TGCACCTGCAGTGCAACCGGGACAGGGGTTGCAGAA.

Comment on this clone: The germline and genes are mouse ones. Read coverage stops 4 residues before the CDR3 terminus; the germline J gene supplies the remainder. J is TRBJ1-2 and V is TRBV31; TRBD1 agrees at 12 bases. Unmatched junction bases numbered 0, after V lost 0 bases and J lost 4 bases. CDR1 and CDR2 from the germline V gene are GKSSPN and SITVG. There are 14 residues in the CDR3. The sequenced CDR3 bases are TGTGCCTGGAGTCTGGGACAGGGGGCCTCC. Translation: CAWSLGQGAS. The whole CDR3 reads CAWSLGQGASDYTF.

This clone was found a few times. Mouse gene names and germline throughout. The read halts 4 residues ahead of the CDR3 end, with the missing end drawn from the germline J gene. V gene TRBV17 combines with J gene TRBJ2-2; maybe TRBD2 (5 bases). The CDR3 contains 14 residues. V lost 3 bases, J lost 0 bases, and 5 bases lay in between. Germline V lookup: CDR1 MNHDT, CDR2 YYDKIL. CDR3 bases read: TGTGCTAGCAGTAGTGGGGCAAACACCGGG. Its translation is CASSSGANTG. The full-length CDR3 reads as CASSSGANTGQLYF.

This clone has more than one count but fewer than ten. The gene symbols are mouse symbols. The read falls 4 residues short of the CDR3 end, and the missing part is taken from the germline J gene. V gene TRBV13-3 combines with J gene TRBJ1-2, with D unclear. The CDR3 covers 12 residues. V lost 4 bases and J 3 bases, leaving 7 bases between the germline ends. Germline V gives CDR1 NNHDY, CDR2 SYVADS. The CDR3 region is CASSKKDSDYTF. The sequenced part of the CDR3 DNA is TGTGCCAGCAGTAAAAAGGACTCC.

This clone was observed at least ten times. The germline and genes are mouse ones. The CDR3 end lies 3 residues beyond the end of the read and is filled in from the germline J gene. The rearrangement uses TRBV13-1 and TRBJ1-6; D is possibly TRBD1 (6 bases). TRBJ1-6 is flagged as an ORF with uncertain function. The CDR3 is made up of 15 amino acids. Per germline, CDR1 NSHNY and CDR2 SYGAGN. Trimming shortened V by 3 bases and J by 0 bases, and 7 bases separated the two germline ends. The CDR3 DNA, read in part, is TGTGCCAGCAGTGGGACAGCTTCCTATAATTCGCCC. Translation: CASSGTASYNSP. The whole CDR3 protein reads CASSGTASYNSPLYF.

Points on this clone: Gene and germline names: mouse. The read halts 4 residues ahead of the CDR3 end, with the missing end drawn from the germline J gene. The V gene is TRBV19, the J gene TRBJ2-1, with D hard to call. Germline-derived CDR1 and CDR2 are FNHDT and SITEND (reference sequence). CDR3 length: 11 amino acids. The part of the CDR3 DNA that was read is TGTGCCAGCAGCGTGACAGCT. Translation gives CASSVTA. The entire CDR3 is CASSVTAEQFF. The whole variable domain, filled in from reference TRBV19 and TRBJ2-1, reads GGIITQTPKFLIGQEGQKLTLKCQQNFNHDTMYWYRQDSGKGLRLIYYSITENDLQKGDLSEGYDASREKKSSFSLTVTSAQKNEMAVFLCASSVTAEQFFGPGTRLTVL.

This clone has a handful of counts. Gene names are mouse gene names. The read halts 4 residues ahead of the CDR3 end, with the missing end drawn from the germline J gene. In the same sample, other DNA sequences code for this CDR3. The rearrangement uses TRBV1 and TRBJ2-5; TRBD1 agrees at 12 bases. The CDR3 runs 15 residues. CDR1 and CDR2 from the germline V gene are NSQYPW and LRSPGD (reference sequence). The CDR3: CTCSARDRGQDTQYF. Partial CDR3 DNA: TGCACCTGCAGTGCCCGGGACAGGGGGCAGGAC.

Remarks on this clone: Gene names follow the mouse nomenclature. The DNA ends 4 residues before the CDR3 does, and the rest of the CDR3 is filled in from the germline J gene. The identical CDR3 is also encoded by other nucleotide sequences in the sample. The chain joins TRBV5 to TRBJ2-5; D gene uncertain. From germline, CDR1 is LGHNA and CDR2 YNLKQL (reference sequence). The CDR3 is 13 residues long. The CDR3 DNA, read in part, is TGTGCCAGCAGCCAAGAAACTTTAGAC. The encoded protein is CASSQETLD. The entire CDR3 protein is CASSQETLDTQYF.

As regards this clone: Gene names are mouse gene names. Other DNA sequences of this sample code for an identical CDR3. The sequenced CDR3 bases are TGTGCCAGCAGTCTAGGGGGCCCAGAC. Protein: CASSLGGPD. The entire CDR3 protein is CASSLGGPDTQYF. This chain links TRBV14 with TRBJ2-5, with D possibly being TRBD1 (7 bases). The CDR3 is cut off 4 residues early in the read; its end comes from the germline J gene. This CDR3 comprises 13 residues. Looked up from germline, CDR1 is SGHDT and CDR2 is FRDEAV.

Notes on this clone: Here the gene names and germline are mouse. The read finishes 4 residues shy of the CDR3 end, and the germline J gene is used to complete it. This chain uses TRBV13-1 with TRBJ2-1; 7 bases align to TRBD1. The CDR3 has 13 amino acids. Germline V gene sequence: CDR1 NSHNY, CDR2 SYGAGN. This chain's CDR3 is CASSEGTATEQFF. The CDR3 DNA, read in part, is TGTGCCAGCAGTGAGGGGACAGCCACT.

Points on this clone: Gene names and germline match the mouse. The CDR3 bases that were read are TGTGCTAGCAGTCCAAGGGGGGGAAACACA. Encoded protein: CASSPRGGNT. The CDR3 reads in full as CASSPRGGNTEVFF. The chain joins TRBV17 to TRBJ1-1, with D perhaps matching TRBD1 (6 bases). Sequencing ends 4 residues short of the CDR3 end; the germline J gene provides the rest. Germline V CDR1 and CDR2: MNHDT, YYDKIL. Trimming cost V 5 bases and J 1 base, with 11 bases left between them. The CDR3 contains 14 residues.

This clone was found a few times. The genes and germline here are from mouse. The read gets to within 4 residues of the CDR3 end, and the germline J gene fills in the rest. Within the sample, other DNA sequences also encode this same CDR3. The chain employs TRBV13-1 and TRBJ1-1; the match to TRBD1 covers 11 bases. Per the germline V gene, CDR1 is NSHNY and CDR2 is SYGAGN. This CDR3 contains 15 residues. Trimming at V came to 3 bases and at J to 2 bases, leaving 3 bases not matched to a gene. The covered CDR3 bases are TGTGCCAGCAGTGGGGACAGGGGGGCCAACACA. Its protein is CASSGDRGANT. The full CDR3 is CASSGDRGANTEVFF.

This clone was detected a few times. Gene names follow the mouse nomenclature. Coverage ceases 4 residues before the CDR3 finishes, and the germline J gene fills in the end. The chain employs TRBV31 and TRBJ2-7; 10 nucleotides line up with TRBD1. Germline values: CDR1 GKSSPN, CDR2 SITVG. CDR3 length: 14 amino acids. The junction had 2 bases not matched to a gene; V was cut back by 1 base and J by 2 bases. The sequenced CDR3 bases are TGTGCCTGGAGTCCCGACAGGGGGCCCTAT. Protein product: CAWSPDRGPY. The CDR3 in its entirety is CAWSPDRGPYEQYF.

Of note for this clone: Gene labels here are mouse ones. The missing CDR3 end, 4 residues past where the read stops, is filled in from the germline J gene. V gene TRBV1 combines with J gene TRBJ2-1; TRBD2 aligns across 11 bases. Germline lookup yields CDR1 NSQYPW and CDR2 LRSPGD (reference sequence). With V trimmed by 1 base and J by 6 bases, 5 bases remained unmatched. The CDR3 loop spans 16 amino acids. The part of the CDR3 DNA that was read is TGCACCTGCAGTGCAGTGGGGACTGGGGGTCGTGCT. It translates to CTCSAVGTGGRA. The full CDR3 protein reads CTCSAVGTGGRAEQFF.

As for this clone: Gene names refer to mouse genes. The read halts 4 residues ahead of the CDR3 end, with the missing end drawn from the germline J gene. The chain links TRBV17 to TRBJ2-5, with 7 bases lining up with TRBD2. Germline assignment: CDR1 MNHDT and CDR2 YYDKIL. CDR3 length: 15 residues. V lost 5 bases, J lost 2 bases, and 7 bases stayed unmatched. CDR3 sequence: CASSVRLGLQDTQYF. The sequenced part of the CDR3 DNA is TGTGCTAGCAGTGTCCGACTGGGCCTCCAAGAC.

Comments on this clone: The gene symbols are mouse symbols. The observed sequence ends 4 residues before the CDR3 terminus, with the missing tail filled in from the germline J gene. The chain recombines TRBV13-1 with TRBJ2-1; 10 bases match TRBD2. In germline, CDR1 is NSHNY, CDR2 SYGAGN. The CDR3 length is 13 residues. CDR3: CASSATGGAEQFF. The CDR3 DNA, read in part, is TGTGCCAGCAGCGCGACTGGGGGGGCT.

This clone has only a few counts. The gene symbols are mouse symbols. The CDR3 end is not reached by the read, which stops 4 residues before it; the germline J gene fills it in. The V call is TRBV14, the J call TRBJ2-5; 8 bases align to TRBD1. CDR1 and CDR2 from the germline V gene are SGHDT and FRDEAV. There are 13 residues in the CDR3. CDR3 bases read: TGTGCCAGCAGTTTCTACAGGGGGGAC. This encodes CASSFYRGD. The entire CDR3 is CASSFYRGDTQYF.

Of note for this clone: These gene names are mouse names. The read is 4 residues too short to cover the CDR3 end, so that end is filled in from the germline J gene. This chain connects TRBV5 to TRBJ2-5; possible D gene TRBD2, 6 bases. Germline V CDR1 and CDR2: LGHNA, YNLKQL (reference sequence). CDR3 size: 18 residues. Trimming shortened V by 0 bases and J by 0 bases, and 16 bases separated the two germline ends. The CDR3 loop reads CASSQDSGWGLNQDTQYF. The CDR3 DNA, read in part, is TGTGCCAGCAGCCAAGATTCAGGCTGGGGCCTTAACCAAGAC.

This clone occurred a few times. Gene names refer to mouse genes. The CDR3 bases that were read are TGTGCTAGCAGACAGCAAAAC. Its protein product is CASRQQN. The full CDR3 protein is CASRQQNTLYF. This chain links TRBV29 with TRBJ2-4; D is ambiguous. The read ends 4 residues before the CDR3 terminus; that terminus is restored from the germline J gene. The CDR3 has 11 amino acids. Germline lookup yields CDR1 MSHET and CDR2 SYDVDS. V was cut by 6 bases and J by 3 bases, with 4 bases left in between.